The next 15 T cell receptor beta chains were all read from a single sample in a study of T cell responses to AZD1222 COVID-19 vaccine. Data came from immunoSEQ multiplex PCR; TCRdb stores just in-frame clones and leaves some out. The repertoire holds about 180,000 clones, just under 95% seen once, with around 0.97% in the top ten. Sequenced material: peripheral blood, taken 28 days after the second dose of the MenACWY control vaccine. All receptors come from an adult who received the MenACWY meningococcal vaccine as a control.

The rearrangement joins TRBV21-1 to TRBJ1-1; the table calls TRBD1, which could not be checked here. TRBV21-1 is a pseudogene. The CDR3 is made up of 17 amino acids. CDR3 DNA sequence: TGTGCCAGCAGCAAAAGAGACAGGGGGCTAGAAGACACTGAAGCTTTCTTT. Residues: CASSKRDRGLEDTEAFF.

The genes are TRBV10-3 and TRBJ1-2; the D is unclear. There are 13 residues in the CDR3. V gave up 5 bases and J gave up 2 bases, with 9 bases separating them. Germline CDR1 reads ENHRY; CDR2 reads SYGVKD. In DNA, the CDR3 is TGTGCCATCAGTACCCAGGAGAACTATGGCTACACCTTC. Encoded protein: CAISTQENYGYTF.

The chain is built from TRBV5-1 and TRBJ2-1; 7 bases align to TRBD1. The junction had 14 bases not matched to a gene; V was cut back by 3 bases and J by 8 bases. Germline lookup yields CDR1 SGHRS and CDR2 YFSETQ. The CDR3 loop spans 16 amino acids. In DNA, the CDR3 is TGCGCCAGCAGCTCCGGCGTTGAGGGGGCGTGGTATGAGCAGTTCTTC. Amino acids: CASSSGVEGAWYEQFF.

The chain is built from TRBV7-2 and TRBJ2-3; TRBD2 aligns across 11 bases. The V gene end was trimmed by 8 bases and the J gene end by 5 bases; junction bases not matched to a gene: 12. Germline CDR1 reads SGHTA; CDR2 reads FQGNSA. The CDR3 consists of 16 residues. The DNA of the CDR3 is TGTGCCAGCGGCAGCACTTCCGGGACTAGCGGAGATACGCAGTATTTT. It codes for CASGSTSGTSGDTQYF.

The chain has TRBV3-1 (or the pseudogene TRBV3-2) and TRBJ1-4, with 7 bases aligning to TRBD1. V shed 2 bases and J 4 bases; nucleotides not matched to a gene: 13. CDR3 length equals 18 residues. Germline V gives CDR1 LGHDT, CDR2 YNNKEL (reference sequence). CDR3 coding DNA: TGTGCCAGCAGCCAATTCCCAAGGAGGGGACAGAGTAATGAAAAACTGTTTTTT. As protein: CASSQFPRRGQSNEKLFF.

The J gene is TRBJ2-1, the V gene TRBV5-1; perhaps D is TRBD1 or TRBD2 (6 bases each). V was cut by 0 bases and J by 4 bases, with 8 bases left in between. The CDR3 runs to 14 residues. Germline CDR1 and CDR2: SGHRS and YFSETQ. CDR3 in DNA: TGCGCCAGCAGCTTGGAGGGGGGATACAATGAGCAGTTCTTC. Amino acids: CASSLEGGYNEQFF.

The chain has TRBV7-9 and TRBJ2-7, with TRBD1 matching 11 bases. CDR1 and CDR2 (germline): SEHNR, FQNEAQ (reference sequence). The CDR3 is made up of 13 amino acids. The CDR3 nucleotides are TGTGCGATCAGAGGGACAGGGGGCTACGAGCAGTACTTC. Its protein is CAIRGTGGYEQYF.

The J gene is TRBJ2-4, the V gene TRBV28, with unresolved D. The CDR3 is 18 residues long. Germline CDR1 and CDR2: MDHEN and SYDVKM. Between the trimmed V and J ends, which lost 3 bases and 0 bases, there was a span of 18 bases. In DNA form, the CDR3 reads TGTGCCAGCAGTTTTGAATCGGGCTGGGTCGAAGCCAAAAACATTCAGTACTTC. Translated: CASSFESGWVEAKNIQYF.

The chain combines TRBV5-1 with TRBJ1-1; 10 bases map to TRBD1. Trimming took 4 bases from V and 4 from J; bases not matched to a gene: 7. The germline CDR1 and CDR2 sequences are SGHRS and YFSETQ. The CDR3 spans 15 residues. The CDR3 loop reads CASSRQGQGGTEAFF. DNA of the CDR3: TGCGCCAGCAGCCGCCAAGGACAGGGGGGCACTGAAGCTTTCTTT.

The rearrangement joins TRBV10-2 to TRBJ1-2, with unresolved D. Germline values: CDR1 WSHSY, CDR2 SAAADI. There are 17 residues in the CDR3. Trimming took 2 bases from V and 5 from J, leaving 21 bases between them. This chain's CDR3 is CASSETRAFPRIYGYTF. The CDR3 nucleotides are TGCGCCAGCAGTGAGACTAGGGCCTTCCCGAGGATATATGGCTACACCTTC.

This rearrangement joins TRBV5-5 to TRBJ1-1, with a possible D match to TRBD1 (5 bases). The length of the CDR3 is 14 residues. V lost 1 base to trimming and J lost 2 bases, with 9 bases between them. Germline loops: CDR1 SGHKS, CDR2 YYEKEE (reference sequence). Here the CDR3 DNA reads TGTGCCAGCAGCTTGCAGGGAGGAAACACTGAAGCTTTCTTT. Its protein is CASSLQGGNTEAFF.

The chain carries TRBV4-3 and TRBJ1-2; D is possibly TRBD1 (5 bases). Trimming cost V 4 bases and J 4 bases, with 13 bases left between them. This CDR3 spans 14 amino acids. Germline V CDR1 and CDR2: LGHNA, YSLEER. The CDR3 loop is CASSRGTEAYGYTF. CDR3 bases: TGCGCCAGCAGCCGGGGGACGGAGGCCTATGGCTACACCTTC.

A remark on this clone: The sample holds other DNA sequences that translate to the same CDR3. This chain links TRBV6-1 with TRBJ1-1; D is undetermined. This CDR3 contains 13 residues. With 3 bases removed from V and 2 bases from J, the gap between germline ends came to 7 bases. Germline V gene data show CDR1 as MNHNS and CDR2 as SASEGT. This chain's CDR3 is CASSDGLNTEAFF. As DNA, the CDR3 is TGTGCCAGCAGTGACGGTTTAAACACTGAAGCTTTCTTT.

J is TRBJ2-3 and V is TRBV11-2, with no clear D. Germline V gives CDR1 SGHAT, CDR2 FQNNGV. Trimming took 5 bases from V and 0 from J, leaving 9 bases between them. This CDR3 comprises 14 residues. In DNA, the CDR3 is TGTGCCAGCAGCCCTGAAGTCAGCACAGATACGCAGTATTTT. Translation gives CASSPEVSTDTQYF.

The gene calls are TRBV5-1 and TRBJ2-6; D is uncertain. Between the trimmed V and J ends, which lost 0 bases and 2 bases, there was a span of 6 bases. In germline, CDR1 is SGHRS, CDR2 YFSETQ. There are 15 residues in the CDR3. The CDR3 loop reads CASSLATPGANVLTF. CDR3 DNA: TGCGCCAGCAGCTTGGCAACTCCTGGGGCCAACGTCCTGACTTTC.